Shown below are 15 T cell receptor beta chains from a single sample sequenced in a study of human T cells and chemical hapten exposure. The time point denotes: patch test 3, about 24 weeks after DPC sensitization. Indicated treatment: therapeutic diphenylcyclopropenone sensitization with weekly scalp DPC. TCRdb processed the RACE reads anew with MiXCR; each CDR3 protein has one entry. The table has 150,000 to 200,000 distinct CDR3 sequences, under 30% seen once; the top ten hold 2% to 2.5%. This material consisted of whole blood, taken in connection with sensitization to the hapten diphenylcyclopropenone (DPC). Receptors were obtained from a woman in her forties with alopecia areata. Some clones in this sample may be carry-over from other donors' samples.

This clonotype came up many times. V usage is TRBV19 and J usage is TRBJ2-6; D may be TRBD2 (6 bases). V was cut by 8 bases and J by 0 bases, with 17 bases left in between. There are 17 residues in the CDR3. The germline CDR1 and CDR2 sequences are LNHDA and SQIVND (reference sequence). This chain's CDR3 is CASGRDSRFSGANVLTF. For the CDR3, the DNA is TGTGCCAGTGGCCGGGACTCGCGCTTCTCTGGGGCCAACGTCCTGACTTTC.

The chain has TRBV12-3 or TRBV12-4 and TRBJ1-1; the match to TRBD1 covers 7 bases. With 5 bases clipped from V and 4 bases from J, the junction kept 4 bases outside the gene matches. The CDR3 is 13 residues long. The CDR3, as DNA: TGTGCCAGCAGTATACAGGGGACCACTGAAGCTTTCTTT. Its translation: CASSIQGTTEAFF.

This clonotype was observed a few times. This chain uses TRBV4-3 with TRBJ2-7; the match to TRBD1 covers 10 bases. CDR3 size: 18 residues. CDR1 and CDR2 from the germline V gene are LGHNA and YSLEER. After removal of 0 bases from V and 3 bases from J, the junction contained 11 bases not matched to a gene. This chain's CDR3 is CASSQEYPRDRGLYEQYF. CDR3 nucleotide sequence: TGCGCCAGCAGCCAAGAGTACCCAAGGGACAGGGGCCTCTACGAGCAGTACTTC.

This rearrangement joins TRBV28 to TRBJ1-3; 7 bases line up with TRBD1. From germline, CDR1 is MDHEN and CDR2 SYDVKM. CDR3 size: 13 residues. Unmatched junction bases numbered 6, after V lost 7 bases and J lost 6 bases. The CDR3 is CASITTGKNTIYF. The CDR3 bases are TGTGCCAGCATTACGACAGGGAAAAACACCATATATTTT.

The rearrangement links TRBV11-2 to TRBJ2-1; D is possibly TRBD1 (5 bases). This CDR3 contains 17 residues. Germline V gene lookup returns CDR1 SGHAT and CDR2 FQNNGV. V gave up 2 bases and J gave up 0 bases, with 14 bases separating them. The CDR3 DNA sequence: TGTGCCAGCAGCTTACGATATGGGGCTAGCTCCTACAATGAGCAGTTCTTC. Its translation: CASSLRYGASSYNEQFF.

The V gene is TRBV28, the J gene TRBJ2-7; D might be TRBD1 (5 bases). Germline CDR1 reads MDHEN; CDR2 reads SYDVKM. The V and J ends lost 1 base and 2 bases respectively, with 12 bases between them. There are 15 residues in the CDR3. The CDR3 DNA is TGTGCCAGCAGTTTATCAGGGTTTGGAACCTACGAGCAGTACTTC. Residues: CASSLSGFGTYEQYF.

This clonotype was detected a few times. V and J are TRBV7-2 and TRBJ2-3; 10 bases align to TRBD2. CDR3 length equals 19 residues. CDR1 and CDR2 from the germline V gene are SGHTA and FQGNSA. The ends lost 3 bases at V and 1 base at J; junction bases unmatched: 13. CDR3 sequence reads: CASSFRRLAGSRGTDTQYF. CDR3 nucleotides: TGTGCCAGCAGCTTTAGGAGACTAGCGGGTTCCAGAGGCACAGATACGCAGTATTTT. Looking up the rest from reference TRBV7-2 and TRBJ2-3 gives the full variable domain: GAGVSQSPSNKVTEKGKDVELRCDPISGHTALYWYRQSLGQGLEFLIYFQGNSAPDKSGLPSDRFSAERTGGSVSTLTIQRTQQEDSAVYLCASSFRRLAGSRGTDTQYFGPGTRLTVL.

The CDR3 DNA sequence: TGTGCCAGCAGCTTTGCGGTTTCCACAGATACGCAGTATTTT. This translates into CASSFAVSTDTQYF. This chain connects TRBV7-9 to TRBJ2-3; D call uncertain. The CDR3 runs to 14 residues. The V gene lost 3 bases and the J gene lost 2 bases, with 9 bases spanning the gap. Germline V lookup: CDR1 SEHNR, CDR2 FQNEAQ (reference sequence). The complete variable domain, with remaining parts taken from reference TRBV7-9 and TRBJ2-3, reads DTGVSQNPRHKITKRGQNVTFRCDPISEHNRLYWYRQTLGQGPEFLTYFQNEAQLEKSRLLSDRFSAERPKGSFSTLEIQRTEQGDSAMYLCASSFAVSTDTQYFGPGTRLTVL.

The chain joins TRBV6-6 to TRBJ2-5, with TRBD2 matching over 8 bases. Trimming cost V 6 bases and J 9 bases; bases outside gene matches: 18. The CDR3 runs to 16 residues. Germline CDR1 MNHNY, CDR2 SVGAGI (reference sequence). The CDR3 region is CASRLRAGTSDYPQYF. CDR3 nucleotides: TGTGCCAGCAGGCTTCGAGCCGGGACTAGTGACTACCCCCAGTACTTC.

The chain couples TRBV12-3 or TRBV12-4 to TRBJ1-2; TRBD1 might be the D (6 bases). The germline V and J ends were trimmed by 5 bases and 3 bases, with 10 bases remaining between them. The CDR3 totals 13 residues. The CDR3 reads CASSPQGYYGYTF. CDR3 in DNA: TGTGCCAGCAGTCCTCAGGGGTACTATGGCTACACCTTC.

V and J are TRBV20-1 and TRBJ2-2, with 7 bases aligning to TRBD1. This CDR3 has 14 amino acids. With 6 bases clipped from V and 5 bases from J, the junction kept 9 bases outside the gene matches. Germline V lookup: CDR1 DFQATT, CDR2 SNEGSKA (reference sequence). The CDR3 DNA reads as TGCAGTGCCAAGCGACAGGGCCGGACCGGGGAGCTGTTTTTT. It encodes CSAKRQGRTGELFF.

A few counts support this clonotype. The rearrangement joins TRBV27 to TRBJ1-5, with 8 bases lining up with TRBD1. CDR3 length equals 17 residues. Trimming at V came to 5 bases and at J to 7 bases, leaving 16 bases not matched to a gene. The germline V gene encodes CDR1 MNHEY and CDR2 SMNVEV (reference sequence). The DNA of the CDR3 is TGTGCCAGCAGTGTCTCCGGGACAGGACCCCCAGGGCAGCCCCAGCATTTT. Protein: CASSVSGTGPPGQPQHF.

In this sample, this clonotype turned up a few times. CDR3 nucleotides: TGTGCCAGCAGTTACTGGGACAGTTTGATCCCCTACGAGCAGTACTTC. The encoded protein is CASSYWDSLIPYEQYF. This rearrangement joins TRBV6-2 or TRBV6-3 to TRBJ2-7; 7 nucleotides match TRBD1. CDR1 is MNHEY and CDR2 is SVGEGT in the germline V gene. The CDR3 extends over 16 amino acids. V trimming: 1 base; J trimming: 2 bases; junction bases outside the gene matches: 8.

The chain has TRBV19 and TRBJ2-1, with 10 bases matching TRBD2. The CDR3 contains 15 residues. Germline trimming cut 8 bases from V and 9 bases from J; bases unmatched to any gene: 13. The V gene's germline CDR1 is LNHDA and CDR2 SQIVND (reference sequence). CDR3 nucleotides: TGTGCCAGTGGCGGCGGGACTAGCGATGCGGGTGAGCAGTTCTTC. It encodes CASGGGTSDAGEQFF.

V and J are TRBV28 and TRBJ2-7; 9 positions agree with TRBD1. This CDR3 comprises 15 residues. Looked up from germline, CDR1 is MDHEN and CDR2 is SYDVKM. Losses at the gene ends were 7 bases for V and 0 bases for J; bases not matched to a gene: 7. CDR3 in amino acids: CASTDRQGGSYEQYF. Written as DNA, the CDR3 is TGTGCCAGCACCGACCGACAGGGGGGCTCCTACGAGCAGTACTTC.